This passage covers 21 T cell receptor beta chains from one sample sequenced in a study of OX40 agonist ivuxolimab in advanced cancers. The protocol was immunoSEQ multiplex PCR, while the TCRdb copy is restricted to in-frame clones and leaves out a portion. This sample carries tens of thousands of clones, around 92% of them seen once, and the ten largest clones take approximately 6.5%. The sample consisted of CD4+ or CD8+ T cells sorted from blood, taken in a trial of the OX40 agonist ivuxolimab. The origin of the receptors is an adult with an advanced solid tumor such as melanoma, head and neck, liver or kidney cancer.

This chain connects TRBV6-5 to TRBJ2-5; 10 nucleotides align to TRBD1. The CDR3 runs 14 residues. The trim removed 6 bases at V and 11 bases at J, leaving 12 bases unmatched. Germline V gene lookup returns CDR1 MNHEY and CDR2 SVGAGI. CDR3 in DNA: TGTGCCAGCAGACCGGGACAGGGGTTTGAGGAGCAGTACTTC. Protein product: CASRPGQGFEEQYF.

The V call is TRBV14, the J call TRBJ1-3; the D gene is possibly TRBD1 (6 bases). The CDR3 totals 15 residues. V was trimmed by 2 bases and J by 2 bases, leaving 10 bases between them. Germline V gene data show CDR1 as SGHDN and CDR2 as FVKESK. CDR3 sequence reads: CASSQIDRPGNTIYF. The CDR3 DNA is TGTGCCAGCAGCCAAATTGACAGGCCTGGAAACACCATATATTTT.

The chain employs TRBV27 and TRBJ2-7; D is possibly TRBD2 (5 bases). The CDR3 totals 11 residues. In germline, CDR1 is MNHEY, CDR2 SMNVEV (reference sequence). Between the trimmed V and J ends, which lost 6 bases and 7 bases, there was a span of 10 bases. Here the CDR3 DNA reads TGTGCCAGCAGCTCGGGGTGGGAGCAGTACTTC. Translation gives CASSSGWEQYF.

The V call is TRBV18, the J call TRBJ2-2; TRBD1 might be the D (6 bases). V was shortened by 1 base and J by 3 bases, with 12 bases between the two germline ends. The germline V gene encodes CDR1 KGHSH and CDR2 LQKENI. The CDR3 is made up of 16 amino acids. The CDR3 sequence is CASSPLYGTHTGELFF. CDR3 sequence (DNA): TGTGCCAGCTCACCACTGTACGGGACACACACCGGGGAGCTGTTTTTT.

The V call is TRBV6-6, the J call TRBJ1-5; no definite D call. The germline V gene has CDR1 MNHNY and CDR2 SVGAGI (reference sequence). The CDR3 runs 12 residues. V shed 2 bases and J shed 7 bases, with 6 bases lying between them. CDR3 region: CASSYPRQPQHF. CDR3 sequence (DNA): TGTGCCAGCAGTTACCCCCGACAGCCCCAGCATTTT.

With regard to this clone: The sample carries other DNA sequences with the same CDR3. The chain combines TRBV2 with TRBJ2-3, with 10 bases identical to TRBD2. V gave up 1 base and J gave up 5 bases; unmatched junction bases: 6. CDR3 length: 16 residues. Germline V CDR1 and CDR2: SNHLY, FYNNEI. In DNA, the CDR3 is TGTGCCAGCAGTGAAGGCAGCGGGAGGGCCTTAGATACGCAGTATTTT. Its translation: CASSEGSGRALDTQYF. Looking up the rest from reference TRBV2 and TRBJ2-3 gives the full variable domain: EPEVTQTPSHQVTQMGQEVILRCVPISNHLYFYWYRQILGQKVEFLVSFYNNEISEKSEIFDDQFSVERPDGSNFTLKIRSTKLEDSAMYFCASSEGSGRALDTQYFGPGTRLTVL.

The chain carries TRBV7-8 and TRBJ2-3; no clear D gene. In germline, CDR1 is SGHVS, CDR2 FQNEAQ. Trimming shortened V by 5 bases and J by 0 bases, and 6 bases separated the two germline ends. This CDR3 has 13 residues. CDR3 coding DNA: TGTGCCAGCAGCCCTCCAAGCACAGATACGCAGTATTTT. This translates into CASSPPSTDTQYF.

V and J are TRBV15 and TRBJ2-5; 12 bases map to TRBD2. This CDR3 spans 14 amino acids. CDR1 LNHNV and CDR2 YYDKDF come from the germline V gene (reference sequence). V shed 5 bases, J shed 3 bases, and the junction held 1 base outside the gene matches. The DNA of the CDR3 is TGTGCCACCAGCCCTAGCGGGAGGGAAGAGACCCAGTACTTC. It encodes CATSPSGREETQYF.

The rearrangement links TRBV2 to TRBJ2-3, with 8 bases fitting TRBD2. Germline CDR1 and CDR2: SNHLY and FYNNEI. Trimming at V came to 6 bases and at J to 2 bases, leaving 10 bases not matched to a gene. The CDR3 length is 16 residues. CDR3 bases: TGTGCCAGCAGCCGACTAGCGAACCATCCCACAGATACGCAGTATTTT. This codes for CASSRLANHPTDTQYF. The full variable domain, with the rest looked up from reference TRBV2 and TRBJ2-3, is EPEVTQTPSHQVTQMGQEVILRCVPISNHLYFYWYRQILGQKVEFLVSFYNNEISEKSEIFDDQFSVERPDGSNFTLKIRSTKLEDSAMYFCASSRLANHPTDTQYFGPGTRLTVL.

V is TRBV11-2 and J is TRBJ2-3, with 7 nucleotides matching TRBD1. The V gene end was trimmed by 5 bases and the J gene end by 1 base; junction bases not matched to a gene: 3. Germline CDR1 and CDR2: SGHAT and FQNNGV. This CDR3 region has 14 residues. As DNA, the CDR3 is TGTGCCAGCAGCCGACAGGGAGGCACAGATACGCAGTATTTT. This gives the protein CASSRQGGTDTQYF.

The count of this clone is one. The V gene is TRBV4-1, the J gene TRBJ2-2; D is ambiguous. The length of the CDR3 is 16 residues. From germline, CDR1 is MGHRA and CDR2 YSYEKL. V was shortened by 0 bases and J by 0 bases, with 8 bases between the two germline ends. Written as DNA, the CDR3 is TGCGCCAGCAGCCAAGATTGGGGTTCGAACACCGGGGAGCTGTTTTTT. Protein sequence: CASSQDWGSNTGELFF.

This chain links TRBV30 with TRBJ2-7, with TRBD2 as a possible D gene (5 bases). V gave up 2 bases and J gave up 4 bases, with 15 bases separating them. Germline CDR1 reads GTSNPN; CDR2 reads SVGIG (reference sequence). CDR3 size: 14 residues. CDR3 coding DNA: TGTGCCTGGAGTAGAGGGAGAACGCTTTACGAGCAGTACTTC. Its translation is CAWSRGRTLYEQYF.

The chain links TRBV29-1 to TRBJ2-2; 11 bases are a match to TRBD2. Per germline, CDR1 SQVTM and CDR2 ANQGSEA. The CDR3 spans 14 residues. V lost 4 bases and J lost 5; bases outside the gene matches: 3. CDR3: CSVGLAGGTGELFF. The DNA of the CDR3 is TGCAGCGTTGGGCTAGCGGGAGGTACCGGGGAGCTGTTTTTT.

CDR3 in amino acids: CASSLQGGRGTQYF. The CDR3 coding sequence is TGTGCCAGCAGCCTCCAGGGCGGGAGGGGTACGCAGTATTTT. This chain links TRBV5-6 with TRBJ2-3, with 9 bases that match TRBD2. From germline, CDR1 is SGHDT and CDR2 YYEEEE. J was trimmed by 8 bases and V by 4 bases; bases with no gene match: 8. The CDR3 spans 14 residues.

The V gene is TRBV6-5, the J gene TRBJ2-7; TRBD2 matches 9 bases. V lost 7 bases to trimming and J lost 3 bases; unmatched junction nucleotides: 10. The germline V gene encodes CDR1 MNHEY and CDR2 SVGAGI. The CDR3 runs to 15 residues. CDR3 nucleotide sequence: TGTGCCAGCAAGTGGCGGGAGGGTCCCCACTACGAGCAGTACTTC. It codes for CASKWREGPHYEQYF.

This clone was detected only once. CDR3 nucleotide sequence: TGTGCCAGCAGCCAAGGGACTAGCGGGAGTACACGCGAGCAGTACTTC. Translated, it gives CASSQGTSGSTREQYF. The rearrangement links TRBV5-4 to TRBJ2-7; 14 bases agree with TRBD2. CDR1 and CDR2 (germline): SGHNT, YYREEE (reference sequence). CDR3 length equals 16 residues. Trimming took 4 bases from V and 6 from J; bases not matched to a gene: 9.

As DNA, the CDR3 is TGTGCCAGCAGGCAGGGGGTTCGGCCCCAGCATTTT. Its translation: CASRQGVRPQHF. The gene calls are TRBV28 and TRBJ1-5; 7 bases agree with TRBD1. V shed 6 bases and J 9 bases; nucleotides not matched to a gene: 5. Germline V lookup: CDR1 MDHEN, CDR2 SYDVKM. This CDR3 spans 12 amino acids.

The CDR3 region is CASSILSTGGYGYTF. The CDR3 nucleotides read TGTGCCAGCAGTATACTCTCGACAGGGGGCTATGGCTACACCTTC. The chain recombines TRBV28 with TRBJ1-2, with 9 nucleotides matching TRBD1. The CDR3 contains 15 residues. Germline V gene lookup returns CDR1 MDHEN and CDR2 SYDVKM. V gave up 5 bases and J gave up 4 bases; unmatched junction bases: 8.

This clone was recorded only once. J is TRBJ1-1 and V is TRBV19; D not certain. CDR1 and CDR2 from the germline V gene are LNHDA and SQIVND (reference sequence). With 3 bases removed from V and 8 bases from J, the gap between germline ends came to 19 bases. CDR3 length equals 15 residues. The DNA of the CDR3 is TGTGCCAGTAGTATTATTCCCCAAGGGCCAATCGAAGCTTTCTTT. It translates to CASSIIPQGPIEAFF.

The J gene is TRBJ1-4, the V gene TRBV25-1, with D possibly TRBD1 on 6 matching bases. Germline CDR1 is MGHDK and CDR2 is SYGVNS. Trimming left V 1 base short and J 8 bases short, with 17 bases between. The CDR3 has 16 amino acids. The DNA for the CDR3 is TGTGCCAGCAGTGAATCGGGACATCCTCAAGGAGAAAAACTGTTTTTT. Protein: CASSESGHPQGEKLFF.

The rearrangement links TRBV5-6 to TRBJ2-2; 12 bases are shared with TRBD2. The junction had 10 bases not matched to a gene; V was cut back by 7 bases and J by 3 bases. This CDR3 has 17 residues. Germline loops: CDR1 SGHDT, CDR2 YYEEEE. The CDR3 bases are TGTGCCAGCGGGGGTTCACTAGCGGGAGGTCACACCGGGGAGCTGTTTTTT. Amino acids: CASGGSLAGGHTGELFF.